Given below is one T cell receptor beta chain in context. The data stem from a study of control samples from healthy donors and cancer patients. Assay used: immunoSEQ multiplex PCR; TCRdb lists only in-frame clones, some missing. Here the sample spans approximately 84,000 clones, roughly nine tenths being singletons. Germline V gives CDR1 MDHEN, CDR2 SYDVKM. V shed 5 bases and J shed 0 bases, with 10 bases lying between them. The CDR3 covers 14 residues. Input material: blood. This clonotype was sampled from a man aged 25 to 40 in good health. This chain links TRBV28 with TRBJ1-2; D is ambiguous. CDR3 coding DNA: TGTGCCAGCAGTCACCCGGTTACTAACTATGGCTACACCTTC. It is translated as CASSHPVTNYGYTF.